What follows are 30 T cell receptor beta chains derived from one specimen sequenced in a study of sequential checkpoint blockade in melanoma. Specified treatment: randomized to nivolumab then ipilimumab (arm A) or the reverse (arm B). Using immunoSEQ multiplex PCR, the repertoire was profiled, and TCRdb retains in-frame clones only, with some absent. The table has approximately 11,000 clones, just under 80% seen once; the top ten hold 11%. The sequenced sample was CD8+ T cells sorted from blood (inferred from file names), obtained from a patient given nivolumab and ipilimumab in sequence. Receptor source: a human donor with melanoma.

The V and J genes are TRBV7-9 and TRBJ1-1, with 7 bases identical to TRBD1. Germline trimming cut 5 bases from V and 0 bases from J; bases unmatched to any gene: 6. Germline CDR1 is SEHNR and CDR2 is FQNEAQ (reference sequence). The CDR3 loop spans 15 amino acids. The CDR3 region has the DNA TGTGCCAGCAGCCAAAGGGACAGCCTGAACACTGAAGCTTTCTTT. This encodes CASSQRDSLNTEAFF. The full variable domain, its missing parts supplied by reference TRBV7-9 and TRBJ1-1, is DTGVSQNPRHKITKRGQNVTFRCDPISEHNRLYWYRQTLGQGPEFLTYFQNEAQLEKSRLLSDRFSAERPKGSFSTLEIQRTEQGDSAMYLCASSQRDSLNTEAFFGQGTRLTVV.

V is TRBV7-6 and J is TRBJ2-7, with a possible D match to TRBD2 (6 bases). Germline values: CDR1 SGHVS, CDR2 FNYEAQ. V shed 0 bases and J shed 3 bases, with 6 bases lying between them. The CDR3 totals 13 residues. The CDR3 loop is CASSLAGGYEQYF. The CDR3 DNA sequence: TGTGCCAGCAGCTTAGCCGGGGGCTACGAGCAGTACTTC.

The chain employs TRBV6-1 and TRBJ1-3; 7 bases match TRBD1. Germline V gives CDR1 MNHNS, CDR2 SASEGT. Trimming took 2 bases from V and 2 from J; bases not matched to a gene: 6. The CDR3 totals 16 residues. Here the CDR3 DNA reads TGTGCCAGCAGTGAAACCCAGGGGGAGGCTGGAAACACCATATATTTT. Its translation: CASSETQGEAGNTIYF.

In this sample, this clone turned up once. The chain links TRBV23-1 to TRBJ2-7, with 7 nucleotides matching TRBD2. TRBV23-1 is annotated as an ORF whose role is uncertain. The CDR3 has 16 residues. Unmatched junction bases numbered 8, after V lost 0 bases and J lost 3 bases. The CDR3 coding sequence is TGCGCCAGCAGTCAATCAGGGCTAGCGGAGATCTACGAGCAGTACTTC. It translates to CASSQSGLAEIYEQYF.

The gene calls are TRBV6-4 and TRBJ2-1, with D maybe TRBD2 (7 bases). The V end was cut by 3 bases, the J end by 4 bases, with 13 bases between. Germline CDR1 and CDR2: MRHNA and SNTAGT. The CDR3 loop spans 15 amino acids. For the CDR3, the DNA is TGTGCCAGCAGTGAACGGGGGGCCGAATACAATGAGCAGTTCTTC. This translates into CASSERGAEYNEQFF.

This chain joins TRBV9 and TRBJ2-1; 10 nucleotides line up with TRBD2. The CDR3 runs to 15 residues. V shed 3 bases and J 7 bases; nucleotides not matched to a gene: 7. Germline CDR1 and CDR2: SGDLS and YYNGEE. For the CDR3, the DNA is TGTGCCAGCAGCGAGGGAGCGGGGGGGCGAAATGAGCAGTTCTTC. It encodes CASSEGAGGRNEQFF.

This clone has only one observation. The chain is built from TRBV19 and TRBJ1-1; D remains ambiguous. Germline V gene sequence: CDR1 LNHDA, CDR2 SQIVND (reference sequence). With 3 bases removed from V and 1 base from J, the gap between germline ends came to 3 bases. The CDR3 runs to 12 residues. The CDR3, as DNA: TGTGCCAGTAGTATGAGGAACACTGAAGCTTTCTTT. It yields the protein CASSMRNTEAFF.

The genes are TRBV28 and TRBJ2-7, with D maybe TRBD1 (5 bases). Trimming removed 6 bases at V and 3 bases at J, with 12 bases between. Germline CDR1 is MDHEN and CDR2 is SYDVKM. The CDR3 has 13 residues. CDR3 region: CASSLTGSYEQYF. In DNA form, the CDR3 reads TGTGCCAGCAGCCTCACAGGAAGCTACGAGCAGTACTTC.

The gene calls are TRBV4-1 and TRBJ2-1; 7 nucleotides align to TRBD1. Per the germline V gene, CDR1 is MGHRA and CDR2 is YSYEKL. CDR3 length: 15 residues. Trimming cost V 1 base and J 4 bases; bases outside gene matches: 4. Written as DNA, the CDR3 is TGCGCCAGCAGCCAAGCCGGGACAGTTTACAATGAGCAGTTCTTC. As protein: CASSQAGTVYNEQFF.

The rearrangement joins TRBV6-1 to TRBJ1-5; tentative D call: TRBD1 (6 bases). The CDR3 runs to 16 residues. Trimming shortened V by 4 bases and J by 0 bases, and 13 bases separated the two germline ends. Looked up from germline, CDR1 is MNHNS and CDR2 is SASEGT. CDR3 sequence (DNA): TGTGCCAGCAGTGCCGGGACACTCTATAGCAATCAGCCCCAGCATTTT. This encodes CASSAGTLYSNQPQHF.

The chain is built from TRBV7-9 and TRBJ2-3; no clear D. Trimming removed 3 bases at V and 2 bases at J, with 9 bases between. Germline CDR1 SEHNR, CDR2 FQNEAQ (reference sequence). The CDR3 extends over 14 amino acids. CDR3 residues: CASSFAGVTDTQYF. The CDR3 DNA is TGTGCCAGCAGCTTTGCCGGTGTCACAGATACGCAGTATTTT. Looking up the rest from reference TRBV7-9 and TRBJ2-3 gives the full variable domain: DTGVSQNPRHKITKRGQNVTFRCDPISEHNRLYWYRQTLGQGPEFLTYFQNEAQLEKSRLLSDRFSAERPKGSFSTLEIQRTEQGDSAMYLCASSFAGVTDTQYFGPGTRLTVL.

This clone was detected a few times. The V call is TRBV29-1, the J call TRBJ2-2; TRBD2 matches 12 bases. Germline V gene data show CDR1 as SQVTM and CDR2 as ANQGSEA. The CDR3 length is 16 residues. Germline trimming cut 1 base from V and 0 bases from J; bases unmatched to any gene: 0. CDR3 amino acids: CSVEGLAGANTGELFF. The CDR3 region has the DNA TGCAGCGTTGAAGGACTAGCGGGGGCGAACACCGGGGAGCTGTTTTTT.

A single count supports this clone. This chain connects TRBV27 to TRBJ2-1; perhaps TRBD2 as D (6 bases). This CDR3 is 15 amino acids long. V dropped 3 bases and J dropped 2 bases, with 11 bases sitting between them. Germline-derived CDR1 and CDR2 are MNHEY and SMNVEV (reference sequence). In DNA, the CDR3 is TGTGCCAGCAGTTTCCCCGGGACTCCCTACAATGAGCAGTTCTTC. Translation gives CASSFPGTPYNEQFF.

The chain is built from TRBV7-6 and TRBJ2-7; 7 bases align to TRBD2. CDR3 length: 16 amino acids. Looked up from germline, CDR1 is SGHVS and CDR2 is FNYEAQ. J gave up 4 bases and V 1 base, and 10 bases lay outside the gene matches. In DNA form, the CDR3 reads TGTGCCAGCAGCTTAGGTAATAGCGGGTCGGGATACGAGCAGTACTTC. Translated: CASSLGNSGSGYEQYF.

The chain carries TRBV19 and TRBJ2-1, with 9 bases identical to TRBD2. Germline V gene data show CDR1 as LNHDA and CDR2 as SQIVND (reference sequence). The junction had 12 bases not matched to a gene; V was cut back by 4 bases and J by 5 bases. The CDR3 extends over 17 amino acids. This CDR3 reads CASSKRLAELGHNEQFF. The CDR3 DNA follows: TGTGCCAGTAGTAAACGACTAGCGGAGTTGGGACACAATGAGCAGTTCTTC.

CDR3 DNA sequence: TGTGCCAGCAGCCAAGCTAGCGGGGGGGCAGAGACCCAGTACTTC. Translating it yields CASSQASGGAETQYF. This chain uses TRBV4-2 with TRBJ2-5, with 12 bases identical to TRBD2. This CDR3 contains 15 residues. Germline-derived CDR1 and CDR2 are LGHNA and YNFKEQ. The V and J ends lost 1 base and 4 bases, in that order; junction bases with no gene match: 1.

The chain carries TRBV9 and TRBJ2-5; 8 bases agree with TRBD2. The J segment lost 2 bases and the V segment lost 0 bases, leaving 0 bases of the junction unmatched. CDR1 and CDR2 (germline): SGDLS, YYNGEE. This CDR3 has 14 amino acids. CDR3 sequence: CASSVGGGQETQYF. In nucleotides, the CDR3 is TGTGCCAGCAGCGTAGGCGGGGGGCAAGAGACCCAGTACTTC.

V gene TRBV7-9 combines with J gene TRBJ2-1; a weak D match, TRBD2 (6 bases). The germline V gene encodes CDR1 SEHNR and CDR2 FQNEAQ (reference sequence). V was cut by 5 bases and J by 7 bases, with 9 bases left in between. The length of the CDR3 is 12 residues. The CDR3: CASSTGGNEQFF. The CDR3 DNA follows: TGTGCCAGCAGCACCGGGGGTAATGAGCAGTTCTTC.

In this sample, this clone turned up once. This sequence joins TRBV2 and TRBJ2-7, with TRBD1 matching over 7 bases. V trimming: 6 bases; J trimming: 3 bases; junction bases outside the gene matches: 5. The CDR3 runs to 13 residues. Germline values: CDR1 SNHLY, CDR2 FYNNEI. The CDR3: CASRPGTDYEQYF. The DNA for the CDR3 is TGTGCCAGCAGACCCGGGACAGACTACGAGCAGTACTTC.

This clone has a handful of counts. Germline is not matched at one junction end, which may reflect a read error. The chain has TRBV19 and TRBJ1-3; D perhaps matches TRBD1 (5 bases). CDR3 length: 15 amino acids. From germline, CDR1 is LNHDA and CDR2 SQIVND (reference sequence). The CDR3 region is CASSIDSGSGNTIYF. CDR3 DNA sequence: TGTGCCAGTAGCATAGACAGCGGCTCTGGAAACACCATATATTTT.

This chain links TRBV14 with TRBJ2-3, with no clear D. Trimming stripped 1 base from V and 0 bases from J, with 8 bases between. The germline CDR1 and CDR2 sequences are SGHDN and FVKESK. The CDR3 spans 15 residues. The CDR3 coding sequence is TGTGCCAGCAGCCAAGGCGTCGTTAGCACAGATACGCAGTATTTT. Translated, it gives CASSQGVVSTDTQYF.

The J gene is TRBJ2-2, the V gene TRBV5-6; D not resolved. The CDR3 contains 13 residues. Per germline, CDR1 SGHDT and CDR2 YYEEEE. V lost 3 bases, J lost 0 bases, and 3 bases lay in between. CDR3 nucleotides: TGTGCCAGCAGCTCCGCGAACACCGGGGAGCTGTTTTTT. Its translation is CASSSANTGELFF. The variable domain in full, with the rest retrieved from reference TRBV5-6 and TRBJ2-2, is DAGVTQSPTHLIKTRGQQVTLRCSPKSGHDTVSWYQQALGQGPQFIFQYYEEEERQRGNFPDRFSGHQFPNYSSELNVNALLLGDSALYLCASSSANTGELFFGEGSRLTVL.

This chain joins TRBV19 and TRBJ2-2; 9 positions match TRBD1. Germline CDR1 is LNHDA and CDR2 is SQIVND (reference sequence). V shed 4 bases and J 5 bases; nucleotides not matched to a gene: 5. The CDR3 has 15 amino acids. In DNA, the CDR3 is TGTGCCAGTAGTAGGACAGGGGACGGGACCGGGGAGCTGTTTTTT. Amino acid sequence: CASSRTGDGTGELFF.

For this clone: Within the sample, other DNA sequences also encode this same CDR3. The chain couples TRBV4-1 to TRBJ1-3; D is unclear. Trimming cost V 1 base and J 0 bases, with 7 bases left between them. Per germline, CDR1 MGHRA and CDR2 YSYEKL. CDR3 length equals 15 residues. CDR3 DNA: TGCGCCAGCAGCCAAGTCCTGAGCTCTGGAAACACCATATATTTT. Its translation is CASSQVLSSGNTIYF.

V and J are TRBV9 and TRBJ1-6, with 12 bases fitting TRBD1. This CDR3 is built from 17 residues. CDR1 and CDR2 from the germline V gene are SGDLS and YYNGEE. V lost 3 bases, J lost 9 bases, and 10 bases stayed unmatched. The CDR3 here is CASSEGDRGLPGSPLHF. CDR3 nucleotide sequence: TGTGCCAGCAGCGAGGGGGACAGGGGGCTCCCGGGTTCACCCCTCCACTTT.

This clone was recorded once. The genes are TRBV5-1 and TRBJ2-7; D is perhaps TRBD2 (5 bases). Germline V CDR1 and CDR2: SGHRS, YFSETQ. Deletions cut 3 bases from V and 0 bases from J, with 13 bases between. This CDR3 spans 15 amino acids. Here the CDR3 reads CASSSSASNSYEQYF. In nucleotides, the CDR3 is TGCGCCAGCAGCTCCAGTGCTAGCAACTCCTACGAGCAGTACTTC.

The table lists this clone with a count of one. The chain is built from TRBV11-1 and TRBJ1-5, with D maybe TRBD1 (5 bases). The CDR3 sequence is 15 residues long. Deletions cut 5 bases from V and 2 bases from J, with 13 bases between. CDR1 and CDR2 from the germline V gene are SGHAT and FQDESV (reference sequence). CDR3 in amino acids: CASSPQTGGNQPQHF. The DNA for the CDR3 is TGTGCCAGCAGCCCCCAAACGGGGGGCAATCAGCCCCAGCATTTT.

This clone was detected once. The chain's CDR3 is CASSVVTHGNEQFF. In DNA, the CDR3 is TGTGCCAGCAGCGTAGTGACCCACGGGAATGAGCAGTTCTTC. This chain uses TRBV9 with TRBJ2-1; D is unresolved. Trimming removed 0 bases from V and 7 bases from J, with 11 bases in between. The CDR3 runs 14 residues. Germline V gives CDR1 SGDLS, CDR2 YYNGEE.

The chain recombines TRBV5-6 with TRBJ2-1, with a weak D call TRBD2 (6 bases). Trimming stripped 6 bases from V and 4 bases from J, with 17 bases between. CDR3 size: 15 residues. Germline loops: CDR1 SGHDT, CDR2 YYEEEE. CDR3 DNA: TGTGCCAGCACGCTCCCGGGACTCCTATACAATGAGCAGTTCTTC. Encoded protein: CASTLPGLLYNEQFF.

The rearrangement links TRBV7-9 to TRBJ1-2, with D unclear. Between the trimmed V and J ends, which lost 0 bases and 2 bases, there was a span of 4 bases. Per germline, CDR1 SEHNR and CDR2 FQNEAQ (reference sequence). There are 13 residues in the CDR3. The DNA of the CDR3 is TGTGCCAGCAGCTTAGCGGGCAACTATGGCTACACCTTC. Translation: CASSLAGNYGYTF.